Below, 26 T cell receptor beta chains from the same sample are listed, as sequenced in a study of blood T cells in healthy people across ages. Together with a sample-barcoded 5' primer, a J-beta primer mix was included in a second PCR lasting about 7 to 12 cycles. One entry per CDR3 protein, called by TCRdb with MiXCR from the 5' RACE reads. Of 750,000 to 950,000 distinct CDR3 sequences listed, about a quarter are singletons. These data also formed part of another study, on T cells of mothers and their children.

Sequenced input: blood. The receptors shown here come from a boy aged 5-17 years in good health.

The rearrangement joins TRBV7-9 to TRBJ2-5; no definite D call. Gene TRBJ2-7 matches the end of the DNA better, so the J call may be wrong. Looked up from germline, CDR1 is SEHNR and CDR2 is FQNEAQ (reference sequence). The CDR3 spans 15 residues. CDR3 in DNA: TGTGCCAGCAGCTCTAGTGCCACAACCGGGTACGAGCAGTACTTC. It encodes CASSSSATTGYEQYF.

This chain joins TRBV7-9 and TRBJ2-1, with a tentative D call TRBD2 (7 bases). In germline, CDR1 is SEHNR, CDR2 FQNEAQ (reference sequence). CDR3 length: 19 residues. Trimming stripped 4 bases from V and 0 bases from J, with 22 bases between. CDR3 in amino acids: CASSSMRGPLRSSYNEQFF. The CDR3 nucleotides are TGTGCCAGCAGCTCGATGCGGGGGCCCCTTCGAAGCTCCTACAATGAGCAGTTCTTC.

This chain links TRBV6-5 with TRBJ1-6, with D maybe TRBD1 (5 bases). The CDR3 totals 15 residues. The V end was cut by 6 bases, the J end by 3 bases, with 12 bases between. Germline V lookup: CDR1 MNHEY, CDR2 SVGAGI. Here the CDR3 DNA reads TGTGCCAGCAGCCCCGAGGGACTCTATAATTCACCCCTCCACTTT. This gives the protein CASSPEGLYNSPLHF.

The rearrangement links TRBV11-2 to TRBJ2-2; perhaps TRBD2 as D (7 bases). V was shortened by 8 bases and J by 9 bases, with 19 bases between the two germline ends. Germline loops: CDR1 SGHAT, CDR2 FQNNGV. This CDR3 comprises 14 residues. The CDR3 region is CASAQSRGARELFF. The CDR3 bases are TGTGCCAGCGCCCAGTCCCGGGGGGCCAGGGAGCTGTTTTTT.

The chain uses TRBV30 and TRBJ2-1; 8 nucleotides agree with TRBD2. Germline assignment: CDR1 GTSNPN and CDR2 SVGIG (reference sequence). The CDR3 is made up of 14 amino acids. Trimming at V came to 2 bases and at J to 3 bases, leaving 3 bases not matched to a gene. CDR3: CAWSIAGFYNEQFF. For the CDR3, the DNA is TGTGCCTGGAGTATAGCGGGGTTCTACAATGAGCAGTTCTTC.

This clonotype was found many times. V usage is TRBV7-3 and J usage is TRBJ2-6; TRBD1 matches 8 bases. Losses at the gene ends were 5 bases for V and 2 bases for J; bases not matched to a gene: 2. CDR1 SGHTA and CDR2 FQGTGA come from the germline V gene. There are 15 residues in the CDR3. In DNA, the CDR3 is TGTGCCAGCAGCAGGACAGGGCCTGGGGCCAACGTCCTGACTTTC. It specifies CASSRTGPGANVLTF.

In this sample, this clonotype turned up a few times. V is TRBV5-5 and J is TRBJ1-4; tentative D call: TRBD1 (6 bases). V lost 4 bases, J lost 0 bases, and 19 bases lay in between. Germline V gene data show CDR1 as SGHKS and CDR2 as YYEKEE (reference sequence). The CDR3 loop spans 18 amino acids. The CDR3 region has the DNA TGTGCCAGCAGCCCCAACCTTCGGGGGCCAGCAACTAATGAAAAACTGTTTTTT. It encodes CASSPNLRGPATNEKLFF.

This clonotype occurred a few times. The chain uses TRBV11-2 and TRBJ2-1; D ambiguous. V lost 1 base and J 4 bases, leaving 8 bases between the germline ends. This CDR3 contains 14 residues. Per the germline V gene, CDR1 is SGHAT and CDR2 is FQNNGV. The CDR3 DNA is TGTGCCAGCAGCTTAGTGGGTCAGTACAATGAGCAGTTCTTC. Its translation: CASSLVGQYNEQFF.

The V gene is TRBV6-6, the J gene TRBJ2-3; tentative D call: TRBD1 (6 bases). V was cut by 6 bases and J by 0 bases, with 10 bases left in between. The CDR3 spans 14 residues. The germline gives CDR1 MNHNY, CDR2 SVGAGI (reference sequence). The CDR3 loop reads CASSWTASTDTQYF. CDR3 nucleotide sequence: TGTGCCAGCAGCTGGACAGCTAGCACAGATACGCAGTATTTT.

The V call is TRBV3-1, the J call TRBJ2-7; the D gene could be TRBD1 or TRBD2 (6 bases each). This CDR3 region has 16 residues. Germline V gives CDR1 LGHDT, CDR2 YNNKEL (reference sequence). The ends were cut back, 4 bases at V and 0 bases at J, with 16 bases in the middle. The CDR3, as DNA: TGTGCCAGCAGCCGCGGGACACCTTATCTCTCCTACGAGCAGTACTTC. Residues: CASSRGTPYLSYEQYF.

This chain joins TRBV7-2 and TRBJ2-1; 7 bases line up with TRBD1. V trimming: 3 bases; J trimming: 10 bases; junction bases outside the gene matches: 6. Per germline, CDR1 SGHTA and CDR2 FQGNSA. The CDR3 is made up of 13 amino acids. Here the CDR3 DNA reads TGTGCCAGCAGCTTCCGGACAGGTCAAGAGCAGTTCTTC. It encodes CASSFRTGQEQFF.

For this clonotype: The junction differs from germline at one of its ends, possibly a read error. The chain recombines TRBV10-3 with TRBJ1-1, with TRBD1 as a possible D gene (5 bases). The CDR3 contains 13 residues. In germline, CDR1 is ENHRY, CDR2 SYGVKD. The CDR3 coding sequence is TGTGCCATCACCTCGACAGTGGACACTGAAGCCTTCTTT. Amino acids: CAITSTVDTEAFF.

The chain recombines TRBV7-9 with TRBJ2-4; perhaps TRBD1 as D (6 bases). V was clipped by 4 bases and J by 1 base, with 14 bases between them. Germline loops: CDR1 SEHNR, CDR2 FQNEAQ (reference sequence). CDR3 size: 16 residues. The CDR3 DNA follows: TGTGCCAGCAGCTCGCGGACAGCCCACGCCAAAAACATTCAGTACTTC. Protein: CASSSRTAHAKNIQYF. The full variable domain, rest sourced from reference TRBV7-9 and TRBJ2-4, is DTGVSQNPRHKITKRGQNVTFRCDPISEHNRLYWYRQTLGQGPEFLTYFQNEAQLEKSRLLSDRFSAERPKGSFSTLEIQRTEQGDSAMYLCASSSRTAHAKNIQYFGAGTRLSVL.

V is TRBV7-9 and J is TRBJ2-7; 8 bases map to TRBD1. Trimming at V came to 5 bases and at J to 3 bases, leaving 6 bases not matched to a gene. CDR1 SEHNR and CDR2 FQNEAQ come from the germline V gene (reference sequence). The CDR3 has 14 amino acids. CDR3 sequence reads: CASSGQGPFYEQYF. CDR3 DNA sequence: TGTGCCAGCAGCGGACAGGGTCCATTCTACGAGCAGTACTTC.

This clonotype has a handful of counts. The rearrangement joins TRBV27 to TRBJ1-5, with D perhaps TRBD1 (6 bases). The CDR3 spans 13 residues. The V end was cut by 5 bases, the J end by 5 bases, with 10 bases between. Germline V gives CDR1 MNHEY, CDR2 SMNVEV (reference sequence). CDR3 amino acids: CASSNRADQPQHF. Here the CDR3 DNA reads TGTGCCAGCAGTAACAGGGCCGATCAGCCCCAGCATTTT.

This clonotype was observed a few times. This chain connects TRBV7-3 to TRBJ1-6; no definite D call. The CDR3 sequence is 15 residues long. V shed 0 bases and J shed 8 bases, with 11 bases lying between them. CDR1 is SGHTA, CDR2 FQGTGA, per germline. The CDR3 region has the DNA TGTGCCAGCAGCTTAACTCCGAGGTTAGATTCACCCCTCCACTTT. Protein product: CASSLTPRLDSPLHF.

The genes are TRBV5-1 and TRBJ1-2; D is uncertain. The CDR3 consists of 16 residues. Trimming left V 1 base short and J 6 bases short, with 19 bases between. The germline gives CDR1 SGHRS, CDR2 YFSETQ. The CDR3 region is CASSLRVKAGLHGYTF. CDR3 DNA: TGCGCCAGCAGCTTGAGAGTGAAGGCAGGCTTGCATGGCTACACCTTC.

This chain connects TRBV29-1 to TRBJ2-3; D is possibly TRBD1 or TRBD2 (6 bases each). Germline CDR1 is SQVTM and CDR2 is ANQGSEA. This CDR3 has 11 residues. CDR3 sequence: CSARGAPTQYF. The CDR3 DNA follows: TGCAGTGCAAGGGGGGCCCCTACGCAGTATTTT.

This clonotype was detected once. The chain has TRBV5-1 and TRBJ1-1, with D tentatively TRBD1 (5 bases). The V end lost 5 bases, the J end lost 8 bases, and 19 bases lay between the germline ends. CDR1 and CDR2 from the germline V gene are SGHRS and YFSETQ. There are 14 residues in the CDR3. CDR3 bases: TGCGCCAGCAGGCCCCAGGGAGGAGGAATAGAAGCTTTCTTT. Translation gives CASRPQGGGIEAFF.

The rearrangement joins TRBV27 to TRBJ2-7, with TRBD1 matching 8 bases. This CDR3 region has 15 residues. J was trimmed by 3 bases and V by 8 bases; bases with no gene match: 12. Germline V gene lookup returns CDR1 MNHEY and CDR2 SMNVEV (reference sequence). The CDR3 here is CASRTGWFGGYEQYF. DNA for the CDR3: TGTGCCAGCCGGACAGGGTGGTTTGGAGGCTACGAGCAGTACTTC.

The gene calls are TRBV6-6 and TRBJ1-2; 7 bases are a match to TRBD1. The CDR3 totals 15 residues. After removal of 6 bases from V and 1 base from J, the junction contained 8 bases not matched to a gene. Germline lookup yields CDR1 MNHNY and CDR2 SVGAGI (reference sequence). This CDR3 reads CASSYGTVDNYGYTF. In DNA form, the CDR3 reads TGTGCCAGCAGCTACGGGACAGTAGATAACTATGGCTACACCTTC.

This clonotype was detected ten times or more. V and J are TRBV11-2 and TRBJ2-2; D ambiguous. The germline V gene encodes CDR1 SGHAT and CDR2 FQNNGV. The germline V and J ends were trimmed by 1 base and 3 bases, with 6 bases remaining between them. The CDR3 has 14 amino acids. For the CDR3, the DNA is TGTGCCAGCAGCTTAGCGTCATACACCGGGGAGCTGTTTTTT. It yields the protein CASSLASYTGELFF.

This clonotype showed up just a few times. The rearrangement uses TRBV28 and TRBJ2-3; D perhaps matches TRBD1 (6 bases). V was pared by 6 bases and J by 0 bases, with 10 bases between. Germline values: CDR1 MDHEN, CDR2 SYDVKM. This CDR3 is 14 amino acids long. The CDR3 nucleotides read TGTGCCAGCAGGGACAGCCCTAGCACAGATACGCAGTATTTT. Translating gives CASRDSPSTDTQYF.

V is TRBV2 and J is TRBJ1-4, with D possibly being TRBD1 (5 bases). Per the germline V gene, CDR1 is SNHLY and CDR2 is FYNNEI. This CDR3 is 17 amino acids long. V lost 0 bases and J lost 7, with 18 bases in between. CDR3 residues: CASSEARGRQFSEKLFF. In nucleotides, the CDR3 is TGTGCCAGCAGTGAAGCTAGAGGAAGACAGTTCAGTGAAAAACTGTTTTTT.

This chain uses TRBV2 with TRBJ2-1; 12 nucleotides match TRBD2. Germline CDR1 SNHLY, CDR2 FYNNEI. J lost 2 bases, V lost 8 bases, and 7 bases had no gene match. This CDR3 contains 16 residues. CDR3 in DNA: TGTGCCAGCGGCCGGACTAGCGGGGTAGCCTACAATGAGCAGTTCTTC. Residues: CASGRTSGVAYNEQFF.

V and J are TRBV2 and TRBJ2-5; D uncertain. V was pared by 7 bases and J by 6 bases, with 6 bases between. This CDR3 has 10 residues. Germline assignment: CDR1 SNHLY and CDR2 FYNNEI. The CDR3 nucleotides read TGTGCCAGCATCGATCAGACCCAGTACTTC. Translation gives CASIDQTQYF.